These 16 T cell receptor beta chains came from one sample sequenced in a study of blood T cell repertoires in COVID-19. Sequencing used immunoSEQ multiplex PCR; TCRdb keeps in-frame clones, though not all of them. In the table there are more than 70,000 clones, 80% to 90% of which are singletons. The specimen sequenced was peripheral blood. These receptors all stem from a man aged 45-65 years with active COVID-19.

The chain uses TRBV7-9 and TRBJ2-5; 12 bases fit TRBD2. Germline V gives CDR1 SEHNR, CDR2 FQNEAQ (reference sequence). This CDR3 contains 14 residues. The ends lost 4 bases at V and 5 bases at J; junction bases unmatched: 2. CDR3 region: CASSWTSGAETQYF. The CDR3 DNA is TGTGCCAGCAGCTGGACTAGCGGGGCGGAGACCCAGTACTTC.

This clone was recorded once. The CDR3 DNA reads as TGTGCCAGCAGTTTGAGCGGGGTTTACGAGCAGTACTTC. The encoded protein is CASSLSGVYEQYF. The gene calls are TRBV28 and TRBJ2-7; 7 nucleotides line up with TRBD2. Trimming cost V 3 bases and J 4 bases; bases outside gene matches: 3. The CDR3 has 13 amino acids. CDR1 is MDHEN, CDR2 SYDVKM, per germline.

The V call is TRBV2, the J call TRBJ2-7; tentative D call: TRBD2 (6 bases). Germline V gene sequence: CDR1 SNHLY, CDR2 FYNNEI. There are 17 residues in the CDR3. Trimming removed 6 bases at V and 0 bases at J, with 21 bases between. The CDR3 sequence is CASSDPRDSSSSYEQYF. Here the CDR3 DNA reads TGTGCCAGCAGCGACCCCCGGGACTCCTCAAGCTCCTACGAGCAGTACTTC.

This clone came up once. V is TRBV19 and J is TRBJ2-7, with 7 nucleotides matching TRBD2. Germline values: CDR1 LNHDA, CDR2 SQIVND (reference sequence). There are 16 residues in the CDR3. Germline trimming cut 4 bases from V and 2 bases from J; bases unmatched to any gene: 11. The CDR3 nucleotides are TGTGCCAGTAGTACTTCTAGCGGCAGTACCCCCTACGAGCAGTACTTC. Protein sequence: CASSTSSGSTPYEQYF. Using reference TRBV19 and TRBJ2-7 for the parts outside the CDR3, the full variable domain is DGGITQSPKYLFRKEGQNVTLSCEQNLNHDAMYWYRQDPGQGLRLIYYSQIVNDFQKGDIAEGYSVSREKKESFPLTVTSAQKNPTAFYLCASSTSSGSTPYEQYFGPGTRLTVT.

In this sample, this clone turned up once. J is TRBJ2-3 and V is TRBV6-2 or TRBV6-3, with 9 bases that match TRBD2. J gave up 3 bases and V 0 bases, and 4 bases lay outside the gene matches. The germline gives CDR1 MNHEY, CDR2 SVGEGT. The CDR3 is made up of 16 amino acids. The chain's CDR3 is CASSYSAAGGTDTQYF. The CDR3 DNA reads TGTGCCAGCAGTTACTCGGCAGCGGGGGGAACAGATACGCAGTATTTT.

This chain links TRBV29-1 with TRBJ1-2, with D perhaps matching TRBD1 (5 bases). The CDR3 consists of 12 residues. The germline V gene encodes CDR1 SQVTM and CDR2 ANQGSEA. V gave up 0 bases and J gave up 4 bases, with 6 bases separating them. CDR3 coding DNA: TGCAGCGTTGAAGAGACAGCCTATGGCTACACCTTC. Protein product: CSVEETAYGYTF.

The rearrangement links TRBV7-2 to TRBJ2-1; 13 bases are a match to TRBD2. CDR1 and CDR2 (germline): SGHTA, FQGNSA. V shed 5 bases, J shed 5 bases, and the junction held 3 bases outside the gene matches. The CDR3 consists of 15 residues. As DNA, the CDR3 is TGTGCCAGCAGCCTCGGACTAGCGGGAGACAATGAGCAGTTCTTC. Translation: CASSLGLAGDNEQFF. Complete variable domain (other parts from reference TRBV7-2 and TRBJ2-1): GAGVSQSPSNKVTEKGKDVELRCDPISGHTALYWYRQSLGQGLEFLIYFQGNSAPDKSGLPSDRFSAERTGGSVSTLTIQRTQQEDSAVYLCASSLGLAGDNEQFFGPGTRLTVL.

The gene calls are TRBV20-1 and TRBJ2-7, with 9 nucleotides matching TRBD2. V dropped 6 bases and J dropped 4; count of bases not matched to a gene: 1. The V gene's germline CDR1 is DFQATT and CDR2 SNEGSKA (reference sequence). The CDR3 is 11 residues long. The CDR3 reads CSAAGGYEQYF. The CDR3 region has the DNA TGCAGTGCGGCGGGGGGGTACGAGCAGTACTTC.

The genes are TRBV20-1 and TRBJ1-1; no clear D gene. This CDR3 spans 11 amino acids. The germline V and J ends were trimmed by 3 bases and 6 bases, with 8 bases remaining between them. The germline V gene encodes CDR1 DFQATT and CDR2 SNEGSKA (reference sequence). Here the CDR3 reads CSASVIAEAFF. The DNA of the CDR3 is TGCAGTGCTAGTGTAATCGCTGAAGCTTTCTTT.

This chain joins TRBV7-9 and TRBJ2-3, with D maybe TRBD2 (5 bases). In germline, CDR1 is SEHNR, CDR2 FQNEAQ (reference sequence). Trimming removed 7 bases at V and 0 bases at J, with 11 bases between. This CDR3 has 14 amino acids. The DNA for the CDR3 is TGTGCCAGCACAGCGGAAACTAGCACAGATACGCAGTATTTT. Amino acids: CASTAETSTDTQYF.

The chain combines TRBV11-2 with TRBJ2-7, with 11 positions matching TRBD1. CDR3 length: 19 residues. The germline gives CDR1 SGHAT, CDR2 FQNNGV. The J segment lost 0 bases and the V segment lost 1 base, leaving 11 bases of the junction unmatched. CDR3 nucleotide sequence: TGTGCCAGCAGCTTAGCGCACCGGGACAGGGGGTTTAGCTCCTACGAGCAGTACTTC. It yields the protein CASSLAHRDRGFSSYEQYF. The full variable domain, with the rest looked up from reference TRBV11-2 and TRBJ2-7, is EAGVAQSPRYKIIEKRQSVAFWCNPISGHATLYWYQQILGQGPKLLIQFQNNGVVDDSQLPKDRFSAERLKGVDSTLKIQPAKLEDSAVYLCASSLAHRDRGFSSYEQYFGPGTRLTVT.

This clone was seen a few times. CDR3 sequence (DNA): TGTGCCAGCAGTGTAGACAGGGGTGACGGCTACACCTTC. Protein: CASSVDRGDGYTF. The V gene is TRBV28, the J gene TRBJ1-2; TRBD1 aligns across 8 bases. Germline V lookup: CDR1 MDHEN, CDR2 SYDVKM. V dropped 5 bases and J dropped 8; count of bases not matched to a gene: 7. The CDR3 runs 13 residues.

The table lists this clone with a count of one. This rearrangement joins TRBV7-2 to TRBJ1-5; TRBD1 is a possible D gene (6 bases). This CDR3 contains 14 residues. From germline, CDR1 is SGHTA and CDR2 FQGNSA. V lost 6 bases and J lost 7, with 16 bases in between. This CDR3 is CASSTDSLGQPQHF. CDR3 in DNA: TGTGCCAGCAGTACGGACAGTTTGGGACAGCCCCAGCATTTT.

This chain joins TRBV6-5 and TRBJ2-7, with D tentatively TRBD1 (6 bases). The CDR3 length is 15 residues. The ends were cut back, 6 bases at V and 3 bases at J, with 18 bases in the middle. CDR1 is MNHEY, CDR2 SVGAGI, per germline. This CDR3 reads CASRTQGGGDYEQYF. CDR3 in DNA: TGTGCCAGCAGGACCCAGGGTGGGGGCGACTACGAGCAGTACTTC.

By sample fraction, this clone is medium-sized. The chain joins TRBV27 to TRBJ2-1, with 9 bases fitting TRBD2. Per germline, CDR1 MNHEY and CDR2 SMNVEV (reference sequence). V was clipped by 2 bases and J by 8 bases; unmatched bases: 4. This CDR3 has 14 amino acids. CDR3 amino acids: CASSLDGLAYEQFF. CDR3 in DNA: TGTGCCAGCAGTTTAGATGGACTAGCGTATGAGCAGTTCTTC.

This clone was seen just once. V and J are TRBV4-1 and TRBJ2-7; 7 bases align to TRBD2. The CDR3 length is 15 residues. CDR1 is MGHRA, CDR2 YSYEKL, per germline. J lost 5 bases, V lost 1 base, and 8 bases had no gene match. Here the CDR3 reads CASSQVGGRGDEQYF. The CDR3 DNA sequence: TGCGCCAGCAGCCAAGTCGGGGGGAGGGGCGACGAGCAGTACTTC.